This T cell receptor (beta chain) was found in a study of cytomegalovirus exposure and HLA in healthy donors. The germline CDR1 and CDR2 sequences are ENHRY and SYGVKD. The CDR3 is 14 residues long. V was cut by 3 bases and J by 0 bases, with 9 bases left in between. Primers included in the PCR were 60 Vbeta and 13 Jbeta primers. Generated by immunoSEQ multiplex PCR, the TCRdb table keeps only in-frame clones and is missing some. Among 170,000 or so clones listed, about three quarters were seen once. The gene calls are TRBV10-3 and TRBJ2-7; maybe TRBD2 (6 bases). The sequenced material came from PBMCs. The clonotype comes from a woman between 25 and 40 years old in good health and CMV-seropositive. In DNA, the CDR3 is TGTGCCATCAGTGACAGCGGGTCCTCCTACGAGCAGTACTTC. It encodes CAISDSGSSYEQYF.